The present entry profiles one T cell receptor (beta chain) with its context. This specimen belongs to a study of cytomegalovirus exposure and HLA in healthy donors. The ends were cut back, 0 bases at V and 8 bases at J, with 14 bases in the middle. CDR1 is SGHRS, CDR2 YFSETQ, per germline. This CDR3 has 14 amino acids. The primer mix had 60 Vbeta and 13 Jbeta primers. The assay was immunoSEQ multiplex PCR, and TCRdb's table has in-frame clones only and misses some. The sample lists roughly 200,000 clones, about 87% occurring once. Sequences were obtained from PBMCs. This chain connects TRBV5-1 to TRBJ1-2; no clear D. This clonotype was sampled from a man aged 25 to 40 in good health and CMV-seronegative. This CDR3 reads CASSLGQRLEGYTF. The CDR3 DNA sequence: TGCGCCAGCAGCTTGGGTCAGAGACTTGAAGGCTACACCTTC.